The source of this TCR beta chain is a study of vaccination effects on CD4 cells after COVID-19. ViraFEST assay sequencing came after antigen-specific CD4+ T cells were expanded with viral peptide pools. Researchers isolated CD4+ T cells once roughly nine days of culture had elapsed. Vaccine recipients, nucleocapsid antibody negative, had no prior SARS-CoV-2 infection. Cultures received IL-2 medium that replaced half the medium on days 3 and 7. Clones were read by immunoSEQ multiplex PCR, and TCRdb kept only the in-frame ones, dropping some. This table has roughly 50,000 clones, more than 75% appearing once. A word on this clone: Its antigen remains unknown.

The study's findings and limits: In the late period after vaccination, infection- and vaccine-induced clones contracted markedly. In the study, convalescent patients were few, and early post-infection timepoints were absent. After vaccination of healthy people, only 1 of 255 vaccine-induced clones cross-reacted with common cold coronaviruses.

This CDR3 spans 11 amino acids. V was pared by 6 bases and J by 1 base, with 3 bases between. Germline V gene sequence: CDR1 PRHDT, CDR2 FYEKMQ (reference sequence). This specimen was CD4+ T cells from PBMCs cultured with HCoV-OC43 spike peptides, taken before COVID-19 vaccination. As for subset: HCoV-OC43 spike overlapping peptide pool stimulation. The gene calls are TRBV13 and TRBJ1-1; no reliable D call. This receptor was taken from a human donor who received a COVID-19 vaccine. The CDR3 DNA reads TGTGCCAGCAGGGGGAACACTGAAGCTTTCTTT. As protein: CASRGNTEAFF.